This is a list of T cell receptor beta chains from one sample in a study of T cell changes during pregnancy in multiple sclerosis. Some clones are missing from TCRdb's copy, which holds only in-frame ones; the method was immunoSEQ multiplex PCR. This table holds approximately 51,000 clones, about 92% found once. The material was CD4+ T cells from peripheral blood mononuclear cells, obtained after pregnancy. These receptors were taken from a female donor with multiple sclerosis, enrolled in a pregnancy study. CDR3s include the opening cysteine and the closing phenylalanine or tryptophan. Each record gives: J gene, clone size, V gene, CDR3 protein. Clone size appears in some rows only: once, few, many, or a class for an expanded clone.

>TRBJ2-7|.|TRBV7-6
CASSLLSVEREQYF
>TRBJ1-3|.|TRBV19
CASTQTASSGNTIYF
>TRBJ2-2|.|TRBV7-9
CASRRGTSATGELFF
>TRBJ1-2|.|TRBV7-2
CASSLASGQGIYGYTF
>TRBJ2-5|.|TRBV5-6
CASSLPGLGKETQYF
>TRBJ2-7|.|TRBV7-2
CASSSPTGRYEQYF
>TRBJ2-5|.|TRBV11-3
CASSLGGTSGRPTQYF
>TRBJ2-1|.|TRBV7-9
CASSLIGGTYNEQFF
>TRBJ2-2|.|TRBV11-3
CASSLSLAVNTGELFF
>TRBJ2-5|.|TRBV6-1
CASSRDRSETQYF
>TRBJ1-2|.|TRBV19
CASSIYGRGYGYTF
>TRBJ1-3|once|TRBV5-1
CASSLAAGQGNTIYF
>TRBJ2-7|.|TRBV27
CASQARGAYEQYF
>TRBJ2-7|once|TRBV7-8
CASSWTSTSGQSYEQYF
>TRBJ2-5|.|TRBV5-4
CASSLVGRSPETQYF
>TRBJ2-5|.|TRBV30
CAWSHLGQGRGTQYF
>TRBJ1-1|.|TRBV30
CAWSQRVNTEAFF
>TRBJ2-2|.|TRBV5-1
CASSLDGVRGLAGSGELFF
>TRBJ2-1|.|TRBV7-9
CASSPAPGTSGSNEQFF
>TRBJ2-2|.|TRBV27
CASSLVGSGSAGELFF
>TRBJ2-1|.|TRBV6-5
CASSYDRGRHEQFF
>TRBJ1-1|once|TRBV19
CASSIPRTAKNTEAFF
>TRBJ2-1|.|TRBV5-4
CASSLGGSRNEQFF
>TRBJ2-5|.|TRBV2
CASKAGRQETQYF
>TRBJ1-1|.|TRBV6-1
CASSESMATEAFF
>TRBJ2-1|once|TRBV18
CASSRLAGGPWGYNEQFF
>TRBJ2-7|few|TRBV6-8
CASRPPSAREAPYEQYF
>TRBJ1-4|.|TRBV7-8
CASSRGFSEKLFF